These 9 T cell receptor beta chains came from one sample sequenced in a study of multiple sclerosis patients with progressive multifocal leukoencephalopathy. Indicated time point: about a year of natalizumab therapy. Sequencing was performed with immunoSEQ multiplex PCR; in TCRdb, only in-frame clones are kept and a portion is missing. This repertoire shows roughly 29,000 clones, almost 90% found once; its top ten account for roughly 1.3%. Sample: PBMCs, taken from a patient treated with natalizumab. Receptors were obtained from a human donor with multiple sclerosis.

This clone was observed a handful of times. V and J are TRBV5-1 and TRBJ2-5; the D call may be TRBD1 or TRBD2 (6 bases each). The CDR3 length is 15 residues. Per germline, CDR1 SGHRS and CDR2 YFSETQ. V shed 6 bases and J shed 5 bases, with 20 bases lying between them. The CDR3 sequence: CASIGEGGNWETQYF. CDR3 nucleotides: TGCGCCAGCATAGGAGAGGGGGGCAACTGGGAGACCCAGTACTTC.

This clone has more than one count but fewer than ten. V and J are TRBV2 and TRBJ2-2, with 9 nucleotides matching TRBD1. Looked up from germline, CDR1 is SNHLY and CDR2 is FYNNEI. This CDR3 has 15 residues. V lost 7 bases, J lost 5 bases, and 8 bases stayed unmatched. The DNA for the CDR3 is TGTGCCAGCATTCGACGACAGGGGGTTACCGGGGAGCTGTTTTTT. Protein sequence: CASIRRQGVTGELFF.

The V call is TRBV5-4, the J call TRBJ2-1, with D unresolved. V dropped 2 bases and J dropped 6 bases, with 3 bases sitting between them. From germline, CDR1 is SGHNT and CDR2 YYREEE (reference sequence). The CDR3 contains 11 residues. The CDR3 spells CASSFSNEQFF. The CDR3 nucleotides are TGTGCCAGCAGCTTTAGCAATGAGCAGTTCTTC.

J is TRBJ2-7 and V is TRBV5-1, with a tentative D call TRBD1 (6 bases). Germline lookup yields CDR1 SGHRS and CDR2 YFSETQ. CDR3 length: 15 amino acids. Trimming shortened V by 0 bases and J by 2 bases, and 12 bases separated the two germline ends. CDR3 loop: CASSLADGQPYEQYF. For the CDR3, the DNA is TGCGCCAGCAGCTTGGCAGACGGACAGCCCTACGAGCAGTACTTC.

The chain employs TRBV11-2 and TRBJ1-4; D is undetermined. Per germline, CDR1 SGHAT and CDR2 FQNNGV. Trimming stripped 5 bases from V and 5 bases from J, with 21 bases between. The CDR3 loop spans 17 amino acids. The CDR3: CASSPGIWSGANEKLFF. The DNA of the CDR3 is TGTGCCAGCAGCCCGGGGATTTGGTCAGGCGCGAATGAAAAACTGTTTTTT. Filled out from reference TRBV11-2 and TRBJ1-4, the complete variable domain reads EAGVAQSPRYKIIEKRQSVAFWCNPISGHATLYWYQQILGQGPKLLIQFQNNGVVDDSQLPKDRFSAERLKGVDSTLKIQPAKLEDSAVYLCASSPGIWSGANEKLFFGSGTQLSVL.

On this clone: The junction shows a germline mismatch at one end, possibly a read error. In nucleotides, the CDR3 is TGTGCCAGCAGTTTGGGAGCCGGGACTCACACCGGGGAGCTGTTTTTT. Protein: CASSLGAGTHTGELFF. The chain carries TRBV5-4 and TRBJ2-2; perhaps TRBD2 as D (6 bases). CDR1 is SGHNT and CDR2 is YYREEE in the germline V gene (reference sequence). The CDR3 covers 16 residues.

This rearrangement joins TRBV29-1 to TRBJ1-2; TRBD1 is a possible D gene (6 bases). Trimming took 4 bases from V and 8 from J, leaving 11 bases between them. Germline-derived CDR1 and CDR2 are SQVTM and ANQGSEA. CDR3 size: 11 residues. CDR3 sequence: CSVVRTDGYTF. CDR3 coding DNA: TGCAGCGTTGTCAGGACAGACGGCTACACCTTC.

The rearrangement links TRBV6-5 to TRBJ1-2; D gene unclear. V lost 2 bases to trimming and J lost 4 bases, with 11 bases between them. Germline loops: CDR1 MNHEY, CDR2 SVGAGI. There are 14 residues in the CDR3. The CDR3 DNA sequence: TGTGCCAGCAGTTACCGCGGACGAGGCTATGGCTACACCTTC. This translates into CASSYRGRGYGYTF.

A remark on this clone: Other nucleotide sequences in the sample specify the same CDR3. CDR3 region: CASSLAGSYGYTF. The CDR3 region has the DNA TGCGCCAGCAGCTTGGCCGGTAGCTATGGCTACACCTTC. The chain uses TRBV5-1 and TRBJ1-2; D not resolved. The V gene lost 0 bases and the J gene lost 4 bases, with 7 bases spanning the gap. CDR3 length: 13 amino acids. In germline, CDR1 is SGHRS, CDR2 YFSETQ.